Below, one T cell receptor (beta chain) is given with its context. CDR3 size: 17 residues. Germline CDR1 and CDR2: SGHAT and FQNNGV. V was clipped by 1 base and J by 0 bases, with 13 bases between them. The record originates from a study of technical replicates of blood from a few donors. TCRdb keeps only in-frame clones here, not all; method: immunoSEQ multiplex PCR. This repertoire shows 100,000 or so clones, roughly 95% found once; its top ten account for approximately 0.2%. V gene TRBV11-2 combines with J gene TRBJ2-1; tentatively, D is TRBD2 (7 bases). Source material: T cells isolated from PBMCs. This TCR was recovered from a human donor in good health. The CDR3 loop reads CASSLVGGGGSYNEQFF. CDR3 DNA sequence: TGTGCCAGCAGCTTAGTAGGGGGGGGCGGCTCCTACAATGAGCAGTTCTTC.